Listed below are T cell receptor beta chains from one sample, sequenced in a study of T cell responses to AZD1222 COVID-19 vaccine. Some clones are missing from TCRdb's copy, which holds only in-frame ones; the method was immunoSEQ multiplex PCR. Among some 190,000 clones listed, around 94% were seen once. The sample was peripheral blood, taken 28 days after the second dose of the MenACWY control vaccine. The origin of the receptors is an adult who received the MenACWY meningococcal vaccine as a control. Each CDR3 is given with its conserved first and last residue. The order of the fields is D gene, clone size, J gene, V gene, CDR3 protein, CDR3 DNA. D genes are given only for firm matches. Size is omitted from some rows. Given values are once, few, many or a class for expanded clones.

D gene: NA; clone size: NA; J gene: TRBJ2-1; V gene: TRBV2; CDR3 protein: CASKRIGEQFF; CDR3 DNA: TGTGCCAGCAAGAGAATTGGTGAGCAGTTCTTC
D gene: NA; clone size: NA; J gene: TRBJ1-4; V gene: TRBV5-5; CDR3 protein: CASSLLGQSNEKLFF; CDR3 DNA: TGTGCCAGCAGCTTGTTGGGACAAAGTAATGAAAAACTGTTTTTT
D gene: NA; clone size: NA; J gene: TRBJ2-2; V gene: TRBV2; CDR3 protein: CASKGRVEGELFF; CDR3 DNA: TGTGCCAGCAAGGGCAGGGTAGAGGGGGAGCTGTTTTTT
D gene: TRBD2; clone size: NA; J gene: TRBJ2-1; V gene: TRBV6-5; CDR3 protein: CASSYSLTSPYNEQFF; CDR3 DNA: TGTGCCAGCAGTTACTCGTTGACTAGCCCTTACAATGAGCAGTTCTTC
D gene: TRBD1; clone size: few; J gene: TRBJ1-1; V gene: TRBV5-8; CDR3 protein: CASSSGTGRNTEAFF; CDR3 DNA: TGTGCCAGCAGCTCGGGGACAGGACGGAACACTGAAGCTTTCTTT
D gene: NA; clone size: NA; J gene: TRBJ1-5; V gene: TRBV6-2/TRBV6-3; CDR3 protein: CASSYEGSRNQPQHF; CDR3 DNA: TGTGCCAGCAGTTACGAAGGATCCCGCAATCAGCCCCAGCATTTT
D gene: TRBD2; clone size: NA; J gene: TRBJ2-1; V gene: TRBV9; CDR3 protein: CASSDRTSGRAFEQFF; CDR3 DNA: TGTGCCAGCAGCGATCGGACTAGCGGGAGGGCCTTTGAGCAGTTCTTC
D gene: NA; clone size: NA; J gene: TRBJ1-3; V gene: TRBV3-1/TRBV3-2; CDR3 protein: CASSPIVGQSSGNTIYF; CDR3 DNA: TGTGCCAGCAGCCCAATAGTCGGACAGAGCTCTGGAAACACCATATATTTT
D gene: TRBD2; clone size: NA; J gene: TRBJ2-2; V gene: TRBV27; CDR3 protein: CASSIRLAGGGSTGELFF; CDR3 DNA: TGTGCCAGCAGTATAAGACTAGCGGGGGGTGGGAGCACCGGGGAGCTGTTTTTT
D gene: NA; clone size: NA; J gene: TRBJ2-5; V gene: TRBV29-1; CDR3 protein: CSVEGLGPGQETQYF; CDR3 DNA: TGCAGCGTTGAGGGTCTTGGTCCAGGTCAAGAGACCCAGTACTTC
D gene: TRBD2; clone size: NA; J gene: TRBJ2-7; V gene: TRBV5-1; CDR3 protein: CASSLAGGEAYEQYF; CDR3 DNA: TGCGCCAGCAGCTTGGCGGGGGGGGAGGCCTACGAGCAGTACTTC
D gene: TRBD1; clone size: NA; J gene: TRBJ1-1; V gene: TRBV2; CDR3 protein: CASSTGELNTEAFF; CDR3 DNA: TGTGCCAGCAGTACAGGGGAGCTGAACACTGAAGCTTTCTTT
D gene: TRBD2; clone size: NA; J gene: TRBJ2-5; V gene: TRBV6-5; CDR3 protein: CASSSPSGSVETQYF; CDR3 DNA: TGTGCCAGCAGTTCCCCTAGCGGGAGTGTAGAGACCCAGTACTTC
D gene: NA; clone size: NA; J gene: TRBJ1-1; V gene: TRBV19; CDR3 protein: CASSVLTGNTEAFF; CDR3 DNA: TGTGCCAGTAGTGTTCTGACAGGGAACACTGAAGCTTTCTTT
D gene: NA; clone size: once; J gene: TRBJ1-1; V gene: TRBV5-4; CDR3 protein: CASTLRGADTEAFF; CDR3 DNA: TGTGCCAGCACCCTAAGGGGGGCTGACACTGAAGCTTTCTTT
D gene: NA; clone size: NA; J gene: TRBJ1-2; V gene: TRBV7-2; CDR3 protein: CASSLTNYGYTF; CDR3 DNA: TGTGCCAGCAGCTTAACAAACTATGGCTACACCTTC
D gene: TRBD2; clone size: NA; J gene: TRBJ2-7; V gene: TRBV7-2; CDR3 protein: CASSLISGPEQYF; CDR3 DNA: TGTGCCAGCAGCTTAATTAGCGGGCCCGAGCAGTACTTC
D gene: NA; clone size: NA; J gene: TRBJ2-5; V gene: TRBV7-9; CDR3 protein: CASSSRMTGQETQYF; CDR3 DNA: TGTGCCAGCAGCTCCCGAATGACAGGCCAAGAGACCCAGTACTTC
D gene: NA; clone size: NA; J gene: TRBJ1-5; V gene: TRBV19; CDR3 protein: CASSIQGSQPQHF; CDR3 DNA: TGTGCCAGTAGTATACAGGGAAGTCAGCCCCAGCATTTT
D gene: NA; clone size: NA; J gene: TRBJ2-2; V gene: TRBV5-1; CDR3 protein: CASSLEASSTGELFF; CDR3 DNA: TGCGCCAGCAGCTTGGAGGCTAGCAGCACCGGGGAGCTGTTTTTT
D gene: NA; clone size: NA; J gene: TRBJ1-1; V gene: TRBV5-4; CDR3 protein: CASSLGMGTMNTEAFF; CDR3 DNA: TGTGCCAGCAGCTTGGGAATGGGGACAATGAACACTGAAGCTTTCTTT
D gene: NA; clone size: NA; J gene: TRBJ2-1; V gene: TRBV30; CDR3 protein: CAWSVSSRSRYNEQFF; CDR3 DNA: TGTGCCTGGAGTGTATCAAGCAGGTCCCGCTACAATGAGCAGTTCTTC
D gene: TRBD1; clone size: NA; J gene: TRBJ1-2; V gene: TRBV6-2/TRBV6-3; CDR3 protein: CASRYQGEVYGYTF; CDR3 DNA: TGTGCCAGCAGGTACCAGGGGGAAGTCTATGGCTACACCTTC
D gene: NA; clone size: NA; J gene: TRBJ2-1; V gene: TRBV19; CDR3 protein: CASRTLGSYNEQFF; CDR3 DNA: TGTGCCAGTAGAACCCTTGGATCCTACAATGAGCAGTTCTTC
D gene: NA; clone size: NA; J gene: TRBJ2-3; V gene: TRBV30; CDR3 protein: CAWSESAYTQYF; CDR3 DNA: TGTGCCTGGAGTGAAAGTGCCTATACGCAGTATTTT
D gene: NA; clone size: few; J gene: TRBJ1-6; V gene: TRBV3-1/TRBV3-2; CDR3 protein: CASSPRSDTYNSPLHF; CDR3 DNA: TGTGCCAGCAGCCCCCGGTCGGACACCTATAATTCACCCCTCCACTTT
D gene: NA; clone size: NA; J gene: TRBJ2-5; V gene: TRBV3-1/TRBV3-2; CDR3 protein: CASSHKIETQYF; CDR3 DNA: TGTGCCAGCAGCCACAAAATAGAGACCCAGTACTTC
D gene: NA; clone size: NA; J gene: TRBJ2-7; V gene: TRBV6-1; CDR3 protein: CASSEVRSTYEQYF; CDR3 DNA: TGTGCCAGCAGTGAAGTCAGGAGCACCTACGAGCAGTACTTC
D gene: NA; clone size: NA; J gene: TRBJ2-7; V gene: TRBV5-1; CDR3 protein: CASSLEPGGFYEQYF; CDR3 DNA: TGCGCCAGCAGCTTGGAGCCGGGCGGTTTCTACGAGCAGTACTTC
D gene: NA; clone size: NA; J gene: TRBJ2-3; V gene: TRBV5-1; CDR3 protein: CASSGQGVSTDTQYF; CDR3 DNA: TGCGCCAGCAGCGGCCAGGGCGTTAGTACAGATACGCAGTATTTT
D gene: NA; clone size: NA; J gene: TRBJ1-2; V gene: TRBV14; CDR3 protein: CASSPVEGYTF; CDR3 DNA: TGTGCCAGCAGCCCCGTGGAAGGCTACACCTTC
D gene: TRBD1; clone size: NA; J gene: TRBJ1-2; V gene: TRBV28; CDR3 protein: CASKQGIYGYTF; CDR3 DNA: TGTGCCAGCAAACAGGGGATCTATGGCTACACCTTC
D gene: TRBD1; clone size: NA; J gene: TRBJ2-5; V gene: TRBV19; CDR3 protein: CASSVEFQGAQYF; CDR3 DNA: TGTGCCAGTAGTGTGGAGTTCCAGGGGGCCCAGTACTTC
D gene: NA; clone size: NA; J gene: TRBJ1-2; V gene: TRBV6-5; CDR3 protein: CASSYDTIYGYTF; CDR3 DNA: TGTGCCAGCAGTTACGACACTATCTATGGCTACACCTTC
D gene: NA; clone size: NA; J gene: TRBJ1-2; V gene: TRBV28; CDR3 protein: CASSLGGSGYGYTF; CDR3 DNA: TGTGCCAGCAGTTTAGGGGGCTCTGGCTATGGCTACACCTTC
D gene: TRBD1; clone size: NA; J gene: TRBJ1-2; V gene: TRBV6-1; CDR3 protein: CASSETGVGTGGYTF; CDR3 DNA: TGTGCCAGCAGTGAGACAGGGGTCGGGACCGGTGGCTACACCTTC
D gene: NA; clone size: NA; J gene: TRBJ2-1; V gene: TRBV27; CDR3 protein: CASSLRAGVGLHDEQFF; CDR3 DNA: TGTGCCAGCAGTTTACGTGCTGGGGTTGGATTACATGATGAGCAGTTCTTC
D gene: NA; clone size: NA; J gene: TRBJ1-5; V gene: TRBV6-2/TRBV6-3; CDR3 protein: CASSPWAGTQPQHF; CDR3 DNA: TGTGCCAGCAGTCCCTGGGCAGGGACTCAGCCCCAGCATTTT
D gene: NA; clone size: NA; J gene: TRBJ1-1; V gene: TRBV25-1; CDR3 protein: CASSWGANTEAFF; CDR3 DNA: TGTGCCAGCAGTTGGGGGGCGAACACTGAAGCTTTCTTT
D gene: NA; clone size: once; J gene: TRBJ1-5; V gene: TRBV18; CDR3 protein: CASSLRPGSGQADSNQPQHF; CDR3 DNA: TGTGCCAGCTCACTACGACCAGGATCAGGGCAAGCTGATAGCAATCAGCCCCAGCATTTT
D gene: NA; clone size: NA; J gene: TRBJ1-1; V gene: TRBV9; CDR3 protein: CASSVLGEAEAFF; CDR3 DNA: TGTGCCAGCAGCGTCTTGGGGGAGGCTGAAGCTTTCTTT
D gene: TRBD1; clone size: NA; J gene: TRBJ2-7; V gene: TRBV19; CDR3 protein: CASSPGTDSYEQYF; CDR3 DNA: TGTGCCAGTAGTCCCGGGACAGATTCCTACGAGCAGTACTTC
D gene: NA; clone size: NA; J gene: TRBJ1-2; V gene: TRBV10-1; CDR3 protein: CARGFYGYTF; CDR3 DNA: TGCGCCAGAGGATTCTATGGCTACACCTTC
D gene: NA; clone size: once; J gene: TRBJ1-5; V gene: TRBV27; CDR3 protein: CASSLSGGAGSNQPQHF; CDR3 DNA: TGTGCCAGCAGTTTATCGGGGGGGGCAGGTAGCAATCAGCCCCAGCATTTT
D gene: NA; clone size: NA; J gene: TRBJ1-3; V gene: TRBV19; CDR3 protein: CASSMTGLSGNTIYF; CDR3 DNA: TGTGCCAGTAGTATGACAGGACTCTCTGGAAACACCATATATTTT
D gene: TRBD1; clone size: NA; J gene: TRBJ1-2; V gene: TRBV5-6; CDR3 protein: CASSLTGGEEDGYTF; CDR3 DNA: TGTGCCAGCAGCTTGACAGGGGGCGAGGAGGATGGCTACACCTTC
D gene: NA; clone size: NA; J gene: TRBJ1-2; V gene: TRBV6-5; CDR3 protein: CASSYSSGQGAAGYTF; CDR3 DNA: TGTGCCAGCAGTTACTCGTCAGGGCAGGGAGCAGCTGGCTACACCTTC
D gene: NA; clone size: NA; J gene: TRBJ1-1; V gene: TRBV4-1; CDR3 protein: CASSQDKGTEAFF; CDR3 DNA: TGCGCCAGCAGCCAAGATAAGGGAACTGAAGCTTTCTTT
D gene: NA; clone size: NA; J gene: TRBJ1-1; V gene: TRBV3-1/TRBV3-2; CDR3 protein: CASSQLATTEAFF; CDR3 DNA: TGTGCCAGCAGCCAACTAGCTACCACTGAAGCTTTCTTT
D gene: TRBD1; clone size: NA; J gene: TRBJ2-5; V gene: TRBV19; CDR3 protein: CASSPFLDRGLETQYF; CDR3 DNA: TGTGCCAGTAGTCCGTTCCTGGACAGGGGGTTGGAGACCCAGTACTTC
D gene: NA; clone size: NA; J gene: TRBJ2-5; V gene: TRBV6-1; CDR3 protein: CASSATGINRQETQYF; CDR3 DNA: TGTGCCAGCAGTGCCACAGGGATTAATCGTCAAGAGACCCAGTACTTC
D gene: TRBD2; clone size: NA; J gene: TRBJ2-7; V gene: TRBV4-2; CDR3 protein: CASSQGLAGEREQYF; CDR3 DNA: TGTGCCAGCAGCCAAGGACTAGCGGGAGAGCGCGAGCAGTACTTC
D gene: TRBD2; clone size: NA; J gene: TRBJ2-3; V gene: TRBV20-1; CDR3 protein: CSASERGGPADTQYF; CDR3 DNA: TGCAGTGCTAGTGAGCGGGGGGGCCCCGCGGATACGCAGTATTTT